This T cell receptor beta chain was documented in a study of cytomegalovirus exposure and HLA in healthy donors. The study, taken as a whole, reports: Some segments of the V type, notably TRBV6-2 and TRBV6-3, were excluded as indistinguishable. Solely CMV serostatus was available to characterize immune exposure. TCR beta sequences reportedly predicted most subjects' HLA-A and HLA-B alleles accurately. There were several of the most significant clusters that appeared linked to common viral pathogens in a later analysis.

Unmatched junction bases numbered 7, after V lost 3 bases and J lost 6 bases. Germline loops: CDR1 SGDLS, CDR2 YYNGEE. This CDR3 comprises 15 residues. Researchers ran the PCR with 60 Vbeta and 13 Jbeta primers. Assay: immunoSEQ multiplex PCR; the TCRdb copy retains only in-frame clones and omits some. The sample contains about 130,000 clones, around 70% of which appear only once. This clone was counted a few times. Its cognate antigen is unknown. The chain joins TRBV9 to TRBJ2-2, with 8 positions matching TRBD2. Sequences were obtained from PBMCs. This TCR came from a human donor in good health. CDR3 bases: TGTGCCAGCAGCGAGCCGGGACTAGGGGCCGGGGAGCTGTTTTTT. It yields the protein CASSEPGLGAGELFF. Drawing the rest from reference TRBV9 and TRBJ2-2, the complete variable domain is DSGVTQTPKHLITATGQRVTLRCSPRSGDLSVYWYQQSLDQGLQFLIQYYNGEERAKGNILERFSAQQFPDLHSELNLSSLELGDSALYFCASSEPGLGAGELFFGEGSRLTVL.